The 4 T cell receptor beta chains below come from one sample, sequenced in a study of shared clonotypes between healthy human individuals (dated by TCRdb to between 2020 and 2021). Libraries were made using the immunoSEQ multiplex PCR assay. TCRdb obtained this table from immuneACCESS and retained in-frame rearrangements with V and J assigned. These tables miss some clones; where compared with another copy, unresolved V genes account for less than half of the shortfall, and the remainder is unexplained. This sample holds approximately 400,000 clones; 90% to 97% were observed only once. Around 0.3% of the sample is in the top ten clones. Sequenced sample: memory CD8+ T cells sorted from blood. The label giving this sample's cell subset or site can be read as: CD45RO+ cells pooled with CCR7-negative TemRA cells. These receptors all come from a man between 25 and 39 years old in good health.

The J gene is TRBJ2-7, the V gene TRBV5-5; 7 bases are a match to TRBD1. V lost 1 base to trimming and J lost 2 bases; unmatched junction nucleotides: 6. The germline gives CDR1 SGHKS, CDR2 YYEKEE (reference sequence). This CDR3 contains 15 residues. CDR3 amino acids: CASSLTGVTPYEQYF. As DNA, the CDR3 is TGTGCCAGCAGCTTGACAGGGGTCACCCCCTACGAGCAGTACTTC.

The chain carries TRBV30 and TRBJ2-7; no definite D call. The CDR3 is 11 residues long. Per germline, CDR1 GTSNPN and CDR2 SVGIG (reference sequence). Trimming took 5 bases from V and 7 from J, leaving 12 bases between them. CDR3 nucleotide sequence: TGTGCCTGGGTCCCCGGACGGGAGCAGTACTTC. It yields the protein CAWVPGREQYF.

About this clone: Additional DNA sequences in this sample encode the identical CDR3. This CDR3 reads CASSLAGTSYEQYF. The CDR3 coding sequence is TGTGCCAGCAGCTTGGCCGGGACCTCCTACGAGCAGTACTTC. The V and J genes are TRBV5-6 and TRBJ2-7; either TRBD1 or TRBD2 may supply D (5 bases each). Germline assignment: CDR1 SGHDT and CDR2 YYEEEE. The CDR3 runs 14 residues. The V gene lost 0 bases and the J gene lost 0 bases, with 7 bases spanning the gap.

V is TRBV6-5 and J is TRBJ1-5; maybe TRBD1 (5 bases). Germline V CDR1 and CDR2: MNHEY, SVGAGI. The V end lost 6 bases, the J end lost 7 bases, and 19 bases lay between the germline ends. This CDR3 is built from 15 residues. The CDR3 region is CASSQNSGSRQPQHF. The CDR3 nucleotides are TGTGCCAGCAGCCAAAATTCAGGGAGCAGACAGCCCCAGCATTTT.